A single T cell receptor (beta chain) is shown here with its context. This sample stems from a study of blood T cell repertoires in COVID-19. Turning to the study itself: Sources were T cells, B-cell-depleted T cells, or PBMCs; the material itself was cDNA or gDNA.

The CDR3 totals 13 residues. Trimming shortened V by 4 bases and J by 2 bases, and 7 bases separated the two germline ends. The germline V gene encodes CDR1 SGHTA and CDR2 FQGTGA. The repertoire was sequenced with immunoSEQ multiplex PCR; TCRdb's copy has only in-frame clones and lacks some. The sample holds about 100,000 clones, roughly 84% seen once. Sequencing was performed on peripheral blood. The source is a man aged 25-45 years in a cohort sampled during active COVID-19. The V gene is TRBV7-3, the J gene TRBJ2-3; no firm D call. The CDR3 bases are TGTGCCAGCAGCTCCCTCCCCACAGATACGCAGTATTTT. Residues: CASSSLPTDTQYF.